The T cell receptor (beta chain) under discussion was sequenced for a study of molecular identifiers for immune sequencing clone quantification. The CDR3 totals 12 residues. The V and J ends lost 4 bases and 8 bases respectively, with 9 bases between them. The germline gives CDR1 SGHAT, CDR2 FQNNGV. In preparing bulk TCR libraries, previously described methods and listed TCR primers were used. One entry per CDR3 protein, called by TCRdb with MiXCR from the PCR reads. The sample has over 50,000 distinct CDR3 sequences, about a third seen once. This clonotype was detected a few times. The clonotype comes from a human donor in good health. Some libraries in this study had Jurkat cell RNA spiked in. The V call is TRBV11-2, the J call TRBJ2-1; either TRBD1 or TRBD2 may fit D (5 bases each). The sequenced sample consisted of naive CD8+ T cells from blood, with Jurkat cell RNA spiked in. Subset meaning: FACS-sorted CD8+CD4-CCR7+CD45RA+ naive T cells. In nucleotides, the CDR3 is TGTGCCAGCAGCTCGGGACCCCATGAGCAGTTCTTC. This translates into CASSSGPHEQFF.